This TCR beta chain was documented in a study of blood T cell repertoires in COVID-19. Across the study: Sample material is recorded as cDNA or gDNA derived from T cells, B-cell-depleted T cells, or PBMCs.

Germline CDR1 reads KGHSH; CDR2 reads LQKENI. Trimming removed 3 bases at V and 4 bases at J, with 15 bases between. The CDR3 extends over 16 amino acids. Donors were grouped by their self-reported clinical history. Symptom resolution, clearance, or two negative PCRs marked donors in Cohort 3 as recovered. Per the original methods: Nucleated cell counts were estimated from reference gene primer amplification. The assay was immunoSEQ multiplex PCR, and TCRdb's table has in-frame clones only and misses some. That table is the source of V, J and clone size, and D and trimming were worked out from the DNA. The sample carries 450,000 to 600,000 clones, roughly 87% recorded once.

The chain recombines TRBV18 with TRBJ1-4; D is perhaps TRBD1 (5 bases). The sample was PBMCs or T cells enriched from blood (not recorded which). The sequence was collected from a woman under 30 who had recovered from COVID-19. CDR3 sequence (DNA): TGTGCCAGCTCACCCATTGCGGACACTCTTAATGAAAAACTGTTTTTT. This sequence encodes CASSPIADTLNEKLFF.